This T cell receptor beta chain comes out of a study of shared clonotypes between healthy human individuals. Each PCR replicate from the sorted subsets contained 150 to 250 ng DNA, which is 25,000 to 30,000 T cell genomes. The protocol was immunoSEQ multiplex PCR, while the TCRdb copy is restricted to in-frame clones and leaves out a portion. The sample contains about 1.4 million clones, roughly 97% of which appear only once. Study results and limitations: Sequencing of the sorted subsets was shown by rarefaction to be incomplete despite large depth. Against clonotypes common to all four donors, non-shared ones had lower generation probabilities. Collection of samples was limited to blood; tissue repertoires likely differ.

With respect to this clone: What it binds is not known.

Trimming removed 0 bases at V and 4 bases at J, with 13 bases between. Germline V lookup: CDR1 SGHNT, CDR2 YYREEE (reference sequence). This CDR3 is 15 amino acids long. The genes are TRBV5-4 and TRBJ2-5, with D possibly TRBD2 on 6 matching bases. The sequence was obtained from a man aged 25-45 years in good health. The specimen was naive CD4+ T cells sorted from blood. Described subset: CD45RA+ positively selected. For the CDR3, the DNA is TGTGCCAGCAGCTTGGCTAGCGTGGGAGCAGAGACCCAGTACTTC. It yields the protein CASSLASVGAETQYF.